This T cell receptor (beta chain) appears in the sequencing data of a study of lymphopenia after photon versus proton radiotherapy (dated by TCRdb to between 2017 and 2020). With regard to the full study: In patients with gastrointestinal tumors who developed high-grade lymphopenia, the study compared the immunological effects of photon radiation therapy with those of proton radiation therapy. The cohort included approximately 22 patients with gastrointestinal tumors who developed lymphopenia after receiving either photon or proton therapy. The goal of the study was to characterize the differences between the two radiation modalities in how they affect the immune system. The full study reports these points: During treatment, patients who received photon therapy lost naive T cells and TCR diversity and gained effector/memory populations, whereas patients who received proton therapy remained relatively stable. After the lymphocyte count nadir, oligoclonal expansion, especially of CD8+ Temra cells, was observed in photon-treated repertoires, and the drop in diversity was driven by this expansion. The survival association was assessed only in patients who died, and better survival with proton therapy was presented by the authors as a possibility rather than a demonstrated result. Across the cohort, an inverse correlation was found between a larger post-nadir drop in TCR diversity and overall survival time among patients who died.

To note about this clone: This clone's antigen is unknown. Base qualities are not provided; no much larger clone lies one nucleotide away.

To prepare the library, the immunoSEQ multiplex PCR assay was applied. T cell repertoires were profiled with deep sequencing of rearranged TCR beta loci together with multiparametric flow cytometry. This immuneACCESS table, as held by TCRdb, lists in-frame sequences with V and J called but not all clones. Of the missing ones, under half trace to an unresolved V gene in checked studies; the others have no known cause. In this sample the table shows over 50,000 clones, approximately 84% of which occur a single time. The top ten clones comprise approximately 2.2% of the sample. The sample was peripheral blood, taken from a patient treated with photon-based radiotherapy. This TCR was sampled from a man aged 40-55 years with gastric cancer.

The sequenced DNA is TGTGCCTGGAGTCGTTACCAGGACACCGGGGAGCTGTTTTTT. It is translated as CAWSRYQDTGELFF. The chain is assembled from TRBV30 and TRBJ2-2; a confident D gene designation cannot be given. CDR1 and CDR2 are read off the germline V gene (reference sequence) as GTSNPN and SVGIG. Taken from cysteine to phenylalanine, the CDR3 has 14 residues. Only CDR3 DNA is held: 42 bases, read in frame from base 1. The trim is 2 bases for V and 3 bases for J, with a gap of 10 bases between the germline ends.